The entry below gives a single T cell receptor (beta chain) sequence along with its context. The data originate from a study of blood T cell repertoires in COVID-19. Trimming took off 5 bases at V and 7 bases at J, with 18 bases between the two ends. The CDR3 has 15 amino acids. Germline assignment: CDR1 LNHDA and CDR2 SQIVND (reference sequence). Study processing details: Amplification of reference gene primers provided the estimated nucleated cell counts. Produced via immunoSEQ multiplex PCR; TCRdb's table is partial and in-frame only. V, J and clone size are those of that table, while D and trimming were read from the DNA. The table lists roughly 130,000 clones, around 87% of them singletons.

Sequenced material: peripheral blood. The rearrangement links TRBV19 to TRBJ2-1, with D perhaps matching TRBD2 (6 bases). The receptor comes from a woman aged 55-69 years with acute or convalescent COVID-19. CDR3 sequence (DNA): TGTGCCAGTAGTCCCCGGGGGAGAGTTACGAATGAGCAGTTCTTC. The encoded protein is CASSPRGRVTNEQFF.